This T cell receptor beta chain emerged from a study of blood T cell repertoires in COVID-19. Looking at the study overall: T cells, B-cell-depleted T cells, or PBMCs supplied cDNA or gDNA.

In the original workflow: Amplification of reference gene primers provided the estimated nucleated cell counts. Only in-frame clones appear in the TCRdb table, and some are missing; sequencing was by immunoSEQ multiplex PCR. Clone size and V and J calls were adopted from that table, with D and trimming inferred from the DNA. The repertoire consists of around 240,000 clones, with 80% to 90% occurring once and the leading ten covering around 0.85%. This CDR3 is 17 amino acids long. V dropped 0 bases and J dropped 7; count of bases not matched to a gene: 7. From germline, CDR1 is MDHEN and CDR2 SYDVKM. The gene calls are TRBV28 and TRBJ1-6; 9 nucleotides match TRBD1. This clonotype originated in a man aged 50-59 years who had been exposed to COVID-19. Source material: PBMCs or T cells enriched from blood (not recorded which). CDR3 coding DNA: TGTGCCAGCAGTTTATGGGACCTCACAGGGGGCAATTCACCCCTCCACTTT. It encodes CASSLWDLTGGNSPLHF. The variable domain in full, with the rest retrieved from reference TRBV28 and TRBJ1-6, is DVKVTQSSRYLVKRTGEKVFLECVQDMDHENMFWYRQDPGLGLRLIYFSYDVKMKEKGDIPEGYSVSREKKERFSLILESASTNQTSMYLCASSLWDLTGGNSPLHFGNGTRLTVT.